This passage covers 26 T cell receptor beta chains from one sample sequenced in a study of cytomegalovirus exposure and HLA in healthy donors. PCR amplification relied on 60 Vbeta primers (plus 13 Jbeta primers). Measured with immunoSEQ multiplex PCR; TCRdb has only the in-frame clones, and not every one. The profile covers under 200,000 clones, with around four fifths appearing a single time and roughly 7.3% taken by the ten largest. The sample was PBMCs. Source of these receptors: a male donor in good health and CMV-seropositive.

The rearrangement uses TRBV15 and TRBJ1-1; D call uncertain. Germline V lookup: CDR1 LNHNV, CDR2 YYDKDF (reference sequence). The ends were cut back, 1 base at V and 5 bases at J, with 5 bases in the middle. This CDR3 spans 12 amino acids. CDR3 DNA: TGTGCCACCAGCAGAGTTTATACTGAAGCTTTCTTT. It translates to CATSRVYTEAFF.

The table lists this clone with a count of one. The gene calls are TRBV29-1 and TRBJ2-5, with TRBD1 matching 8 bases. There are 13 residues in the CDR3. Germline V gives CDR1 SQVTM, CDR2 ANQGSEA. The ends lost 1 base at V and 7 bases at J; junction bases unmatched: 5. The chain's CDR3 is CSVEVQGAGTQYF. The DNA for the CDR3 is TGCAGCGTTGAAGTCCAGGGGGCGGGGACCCAGTACTTC.

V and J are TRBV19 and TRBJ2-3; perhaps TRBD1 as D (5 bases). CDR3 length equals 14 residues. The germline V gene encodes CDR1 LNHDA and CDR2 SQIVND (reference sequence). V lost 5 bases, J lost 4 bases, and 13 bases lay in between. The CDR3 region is CASSPGSAPDTQYF. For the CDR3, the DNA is TGTGCCAGTAGTCCAGGGTCAGCCCCAGATACGCAGTATTTT. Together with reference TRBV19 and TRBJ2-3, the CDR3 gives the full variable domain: DGGITQSPKYLFRKEGQNVTLSCEQNLNHDAMYWYRQDPGQGLRLIYYSQIVNDFQKGDIAEGYSVSREKKESFPLTVTSAQKNPTAFYLCASSPGSAPDTQYFGPGTRLTVL.

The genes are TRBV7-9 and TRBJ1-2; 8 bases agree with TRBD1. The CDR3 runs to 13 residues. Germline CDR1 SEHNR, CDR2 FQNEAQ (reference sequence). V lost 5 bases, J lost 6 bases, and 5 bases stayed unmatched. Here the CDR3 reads CASSLGQEHGYTF. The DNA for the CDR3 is TGTGCCAGCAGCCTGGGACAGGAACATGGCTACACCTTC.

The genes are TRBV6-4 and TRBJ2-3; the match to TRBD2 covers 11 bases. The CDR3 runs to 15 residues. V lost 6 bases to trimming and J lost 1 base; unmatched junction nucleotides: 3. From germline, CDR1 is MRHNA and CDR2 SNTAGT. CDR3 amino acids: CASSQLAGGTDTQYF. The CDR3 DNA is TGTGCCAGCAGCCAACTAGCGGGGGGCACAGATACGCAGTATTTT.

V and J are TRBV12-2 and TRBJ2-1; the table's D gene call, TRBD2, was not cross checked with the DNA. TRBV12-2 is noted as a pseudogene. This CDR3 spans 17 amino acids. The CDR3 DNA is TGTGCAAGTCGCTCTCCACTAGCGGGGGGGGATTACAATGAGCAGTTCTTC. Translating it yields CASRSPLAGGDYNEQFF.

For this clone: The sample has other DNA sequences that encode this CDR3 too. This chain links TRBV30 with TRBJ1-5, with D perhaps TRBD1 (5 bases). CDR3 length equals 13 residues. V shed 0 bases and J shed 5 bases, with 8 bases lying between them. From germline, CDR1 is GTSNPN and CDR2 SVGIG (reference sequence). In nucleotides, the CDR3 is TGTGCCTGGAGTGTGGGGGGGGATCAGCCCCAGCATTTT. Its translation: CAWSVGGDQPQHF.

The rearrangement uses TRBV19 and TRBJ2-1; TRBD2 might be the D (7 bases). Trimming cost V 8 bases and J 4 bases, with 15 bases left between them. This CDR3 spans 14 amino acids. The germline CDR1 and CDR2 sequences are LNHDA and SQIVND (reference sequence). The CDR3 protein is CASASGGPYNEQFF. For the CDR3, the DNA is TGTGCCAGTGCCTCGGGGGGCCCTTACAATGAGCAGTTCTTC. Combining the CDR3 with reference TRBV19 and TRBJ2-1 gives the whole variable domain DGGITQSPKYLFRKEGQNVTLSCEQNLNHDAMYWYRQDPGQGLRLIYYSQIVNDFQKGDIAEGYSVSREKKESFPLTVTSAQKNPTAFYLCASASGGPYNEQFFGPGTRLTVL.

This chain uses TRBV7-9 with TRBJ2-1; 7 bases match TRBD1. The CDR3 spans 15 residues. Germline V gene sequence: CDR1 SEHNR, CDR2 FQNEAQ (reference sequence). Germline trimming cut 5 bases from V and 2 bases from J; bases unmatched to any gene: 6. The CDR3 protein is CASSRGQTTYNEQFF. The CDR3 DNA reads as TGTGCCAGCAGCCGGGGACAGACAACCTACAATGAGCAGTTCTTC.

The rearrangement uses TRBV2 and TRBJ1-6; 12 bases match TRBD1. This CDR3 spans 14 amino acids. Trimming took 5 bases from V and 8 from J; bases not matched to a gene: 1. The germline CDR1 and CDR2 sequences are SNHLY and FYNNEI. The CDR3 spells CASSRDRGHSPLHF. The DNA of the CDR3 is TGTGCCAGCAGTAGGGACAGGGGGCATTCACCCCTCCACTTT. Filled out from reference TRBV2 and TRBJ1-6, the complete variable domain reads EPEVTQTPSHQVTQMGQEVILRCVPISNHLYFYWYRQILGQKVEFLVSFYNNEISEKSEIFDDQFSVERPDGSNFTLKIRSTKLEDSAMYFCASSRDRGHSPLHFGNGTRLTVT.

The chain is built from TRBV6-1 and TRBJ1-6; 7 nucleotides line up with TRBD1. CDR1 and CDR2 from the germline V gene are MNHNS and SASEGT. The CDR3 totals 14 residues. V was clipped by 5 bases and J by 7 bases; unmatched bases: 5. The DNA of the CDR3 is TGTGCCAGCAGTCCGGGACAGCCAAATTCACCCCTCCACTTT. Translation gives CASSPGQPNSPLHF.

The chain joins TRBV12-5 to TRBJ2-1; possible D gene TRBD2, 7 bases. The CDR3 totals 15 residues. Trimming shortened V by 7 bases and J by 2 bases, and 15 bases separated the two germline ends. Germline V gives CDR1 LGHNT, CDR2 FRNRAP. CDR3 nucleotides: TGTGCTAGTGCCCCTGAGGGGGGGACCTACAATGAGCAGTTCTTC. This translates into CASAPEGGTYNEQFF.

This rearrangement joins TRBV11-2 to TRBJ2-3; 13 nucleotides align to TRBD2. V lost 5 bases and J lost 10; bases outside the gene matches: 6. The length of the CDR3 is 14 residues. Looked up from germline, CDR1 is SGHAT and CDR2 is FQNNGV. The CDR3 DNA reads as TGTGCCAGCAGCCAAACTAGCGGGGGGGAGTCGCAGTATTTT. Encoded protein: CASSQTSGGESQYF. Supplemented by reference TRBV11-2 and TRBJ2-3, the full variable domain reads EAGVAQSPRYKIIEKRQSVAFWCNPISGHATLYWYQQILGQGPKLLIQFQNNGVVDDSQLPKDRFSAERLKGVDSTLKIQPAKLEDSAVYLCASSQTSGGESQYFGPGTRLTVL.

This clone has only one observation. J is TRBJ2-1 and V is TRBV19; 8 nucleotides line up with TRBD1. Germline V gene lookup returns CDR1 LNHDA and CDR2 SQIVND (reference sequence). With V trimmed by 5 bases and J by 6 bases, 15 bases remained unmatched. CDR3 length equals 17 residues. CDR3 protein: CASSADSGQVRGNEQFF. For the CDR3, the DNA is TGTGCCAGTAGTGCAGACTCGGGACAGGTCCGAGGCAATGAGCAGTTCTTC.

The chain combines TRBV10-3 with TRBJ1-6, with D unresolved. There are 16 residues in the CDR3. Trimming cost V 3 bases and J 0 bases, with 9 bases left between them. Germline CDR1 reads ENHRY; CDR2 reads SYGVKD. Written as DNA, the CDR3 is TGTGCCATCAGTGAATGGGAGAGCTCCTATAATTCACCCCTCCACTTT. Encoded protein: CAISEWESSYNSPLHF.

The CDR3 DNA reads as TGTGCCAGCAGCGTATCGGGACTAGCCTCCATCGGGACGCAGTATTTT. It translates to CASSVSGLASIGTQYF. This chain joins TRBV9 and TRBJ2-3; the match to TRBD2 covers 9 bases. Germline CDR1 and CDR2: SGDLS and YYNGEE. J lost 9 bases, V lost 1 base, and 12 bases had no gene match. CDR3 length equals 16 residues.

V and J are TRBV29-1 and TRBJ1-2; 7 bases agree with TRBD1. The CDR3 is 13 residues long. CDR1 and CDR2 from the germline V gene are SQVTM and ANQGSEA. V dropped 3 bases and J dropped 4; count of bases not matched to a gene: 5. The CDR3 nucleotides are TGCAGCGTTGAGGAAGACAGGGCCTATGGCTACACCTTC. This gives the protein CSVEEDRAYGYTF.

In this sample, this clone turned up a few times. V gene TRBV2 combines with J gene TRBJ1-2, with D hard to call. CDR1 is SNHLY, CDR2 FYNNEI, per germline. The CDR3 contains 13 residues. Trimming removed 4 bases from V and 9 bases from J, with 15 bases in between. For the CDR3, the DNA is TGTGCCAGCAGTGGGTCTCGGAGGGCGAGCTACACCTTC. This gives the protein CASSGSRRASYTF.

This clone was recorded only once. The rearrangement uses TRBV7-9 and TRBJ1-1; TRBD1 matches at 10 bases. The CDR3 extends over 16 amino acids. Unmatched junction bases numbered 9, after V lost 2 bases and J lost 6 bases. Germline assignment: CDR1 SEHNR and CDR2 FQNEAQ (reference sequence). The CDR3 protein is CASSLPRTGGSPEAFF. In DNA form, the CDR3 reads TGTGCCAGCAGCTTACCTCGGACAGGGGGGAGCCCTGAAGCTTTCTTT.

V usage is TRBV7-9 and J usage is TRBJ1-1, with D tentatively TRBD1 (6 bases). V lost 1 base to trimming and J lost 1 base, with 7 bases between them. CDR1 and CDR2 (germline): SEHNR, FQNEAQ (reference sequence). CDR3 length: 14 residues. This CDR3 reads CASSLGGPNTEAFF. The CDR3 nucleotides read TGTGCCAGCAGCTTAGGGGGGCCGAACACTGAAGCTTTCTTT.

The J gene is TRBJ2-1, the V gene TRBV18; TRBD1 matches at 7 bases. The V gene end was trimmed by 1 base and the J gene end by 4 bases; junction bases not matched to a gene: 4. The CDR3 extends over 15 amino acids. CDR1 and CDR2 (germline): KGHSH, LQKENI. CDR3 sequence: CASSPRQGEYNEQFF. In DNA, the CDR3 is TGTGCCAGCTCACCACGGCAGGGGGAGTACAATGAGCAGTTCTTC.

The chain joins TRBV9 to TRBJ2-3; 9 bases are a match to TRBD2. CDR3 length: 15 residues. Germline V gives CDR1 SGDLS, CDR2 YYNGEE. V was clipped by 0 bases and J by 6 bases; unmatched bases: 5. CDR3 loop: CASSVDGREGDTQYF. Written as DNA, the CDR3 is TGTGCCAGCAGCGTAGATGGGCGGGAGGGGGATACGCAGTATTTT.

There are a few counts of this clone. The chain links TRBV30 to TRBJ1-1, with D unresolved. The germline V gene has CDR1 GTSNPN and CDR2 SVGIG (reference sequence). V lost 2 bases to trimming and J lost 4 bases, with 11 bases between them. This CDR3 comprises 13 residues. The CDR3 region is CAWSKQEATEAFF. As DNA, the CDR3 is TGTGCCTGGAGTAAGCAAGAGGCCACTGAAGCTTTCTTT.

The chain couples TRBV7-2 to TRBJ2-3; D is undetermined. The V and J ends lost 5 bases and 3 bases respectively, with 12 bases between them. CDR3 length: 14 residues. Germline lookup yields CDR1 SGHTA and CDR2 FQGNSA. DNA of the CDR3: TGTGCCAGCAGCCTCCACCCCGGGACAGATACGCAGTATTTT. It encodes CASSLHPGTDTQYF.

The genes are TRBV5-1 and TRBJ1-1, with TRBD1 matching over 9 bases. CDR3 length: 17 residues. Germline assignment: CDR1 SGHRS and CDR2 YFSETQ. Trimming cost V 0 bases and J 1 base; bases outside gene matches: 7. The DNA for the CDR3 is TGCGCCAGCAGCTTGGGCGTACCGGGACAGGGGAACACTGAAGCTTTCTTT. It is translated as CASSLGVPGQGNTEAFF.

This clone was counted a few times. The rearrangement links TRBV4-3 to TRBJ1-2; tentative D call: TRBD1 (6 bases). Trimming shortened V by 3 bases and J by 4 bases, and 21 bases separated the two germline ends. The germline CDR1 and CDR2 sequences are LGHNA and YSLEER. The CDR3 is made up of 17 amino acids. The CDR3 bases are TGCGCCAGCAGCCAGACGGTCACAGGGCGCCGGTCCTATGGCTACACCTTC. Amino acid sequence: CASSQTVTGRRSYGYTF.